This T cell receptor beta chain was identified in a study of blood T cell repertoires in COVID-19. Study-level information: PBMCs, B-cell-depleted T cells, or T cells provided the cDNA or gDNA that made up the material.

Using immunoSEQ multiplex PCR, the repertoire was profiled, and TCRdb retains in-frame clones only, with some absent. This table holds 150,000 or so clones, 80% to 90% found once. The V end lost 2 bases, the J end lost 2 bases, and 4 bases lay between the germline ends. The CDR3 is made up of 12 amino acids. Germline lookup yields CDR1 MDHEN and CDR2 SYDVKM. This chain uses TRBV28 with TRBJ2-7, with unresolved D. This clonotype originated in a woman aged 50 to 65 who had recovered from COVID-19. The sequenced sample consisted of PBMCs or T cells enriched from blood (not recorded which). CDR3 sequence reads: CASSLSTYEQYF. For the CDR3, the DNA is TGTGCCAGCAGTTTAAGCACCTACGAGCAGTACTTC.